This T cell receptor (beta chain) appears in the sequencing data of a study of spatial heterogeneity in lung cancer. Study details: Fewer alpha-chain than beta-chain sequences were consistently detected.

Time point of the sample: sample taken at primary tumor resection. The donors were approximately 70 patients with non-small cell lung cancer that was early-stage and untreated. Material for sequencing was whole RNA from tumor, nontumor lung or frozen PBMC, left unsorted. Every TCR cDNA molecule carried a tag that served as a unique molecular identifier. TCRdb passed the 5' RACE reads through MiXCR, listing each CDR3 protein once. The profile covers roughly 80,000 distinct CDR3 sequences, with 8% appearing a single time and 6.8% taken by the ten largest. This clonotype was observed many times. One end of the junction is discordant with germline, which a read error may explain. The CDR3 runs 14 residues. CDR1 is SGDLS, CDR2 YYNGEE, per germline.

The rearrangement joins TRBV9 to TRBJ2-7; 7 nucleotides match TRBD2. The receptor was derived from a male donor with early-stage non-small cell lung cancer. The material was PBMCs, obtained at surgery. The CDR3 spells CASSVELAPRILNF. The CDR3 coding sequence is TGTGCCAGCAGCGTAGAACTAGCGCCCCGGATCCTGAACTTC.